This TCR beta chain derives from a study of patients and donors after allogeneic stem cell transplantation. TCRdb processed the RT-PCR reads anew with MiXCR; each CDR3 protein has one entry. The sample lists approximately 410,000 distinct CDR3 sequences, 16% occurring once. Input material: blood, either unsorted or a sorted T cell fraction (not recorded which). The TCR comes from a human donor who was either an allogeneic HSCT recipient or a stem cell or donor lymphocyte infusion donor (not recorded which). It is not recorded whose cells these are; they may come from a transplant donor.

The CDR3 DNA reads as TGTGCCAGCAGTGCCAGGGGGCCTCGTCCGGGGGAGCTGTTTTTT. Translating gives CASSARGPRPGELFF. V gene TRBV25-1 combines with J gene TRBJ2-2, with 8 bases identical to TRBD1. V lost 4 bases and J lost 8; bases outside the gene matches: 9. The CDR3 spans 15 residues. The germline CDR1 and CDR2 sequences are MGHDK and SYGVNS.